Shown below are 25 T cell receptor beta chains from a single sample sequenced in a study of response to subunit inactivated influenza vaccine (dated by TCRdb to 2016 to 2019). The protocol used for the library was RT-PCR. The data were produced on an Illumina HiSeq 2500. TCRdb applied fastp at Q25 and MiXCR to the public reads, then kept only in-frame beta chains. Rows matching on CDR3 protein sequence are summarized as one entry with the most common DNA and genes. The sample table records around 760,000 distinct CDR3 sequences; roughly 14% of these occur just once. The ten largest clones add up to less than 7% of the sample. Sample: PBMCs from blood, taken 14 to 15 days before vaccination. The receptors were sampled from a man aged 50-59 years who received an inactivated influenza vaccine. Donor details come from another sample of the same person, matched by shared clones.

The genes are TRBV27 and TRBJ1-4; TRBD1 matches 7 bases. This CDR3 comprises 15 residues. The trim removed 5 bases at V and 3 bases at J, leaving 6 bases unmatched. Germline assignment: CDR1 MNHEY and CDR2 SMNVEV (reference sequence). CDR3 in DNA: TGTGCCAGCAGTCTAAAGGGGGCTTCTAATGAAAAACTGTTTTTT. It codes for CASSLKGASNEKLFF.

There are a few counts of this clonotype. The genes are TRBV6-1 and TRBJ2-3, with D perhaps matching TRBD1 (5 bases). V lost 1 base to trimming and J lost 4 bases, with 12 bases between them. Germline values: CDR1 MNHNS, CDR2 SASEGT. The CDR3 is 15 residues long. Here the CDR3 DNA reads TGTGCCAGCAGTGAAGAAGGCAGGGTCTCAGATACGCAGTATTTT. Encoded protein: CASSEEGRVSDTQYF.

Only a few counts were recorded for this clonotype. This rearrangement joins TRBV24-1 to TRBJ2-1; 9 nucleotides line up with TRBD2. The CDR3 length is 16 residues. Germline lookup yields CDR1 KGHDR and CDR2 SFDVKD. J gave up 5 bases and V 0 bases, and 4 bases lay outside the gene matches. The DNA of the CDR3 is TGTGCCACCAGTGATTTGCCCGGGACTAGCCACAATGAGCAGTTCTTC. Translated: CATSDLPGTSHNEQFF.

This clonotype was found a few times. The chain has TRBV2 and TRBJ2-1; the D gene could be TRBD1 or TRBD2 (5 bases each). V was cut by 0 bases and J by 6 bases, with 12 bases left in between. The germline gives CDR1 SNHLY, CDR2 FYNNEI. This CDR3 spans 15 amino acids. CDR3 residues: CASSEARWDVNEQFF. CDR3 nucleotide sequence: TGTGCCAGCAGTGAAGCCCGGTGGGACGTCAATGAGCAGTTCTTC.

The chain has TRBV5-1 and TRBJ2-1; possible D gene TRBD2, 6 bases. V was trimmed by 0 bases and J by 15 bases, leaving 19 bases between them. Germline assignment: CDR1 SGHRS and CDR2 YFSETQ. The CDR3 spans 14 residues. CDR3 DNA sequence: TGCGCCAGCAGCTTGGAAGGCGGGGTAAACCTCTTGTTCTTC. Its protein is CASSLEGGVNLLFF.

The CDR3 loop is CASSLGSGRATDTQYF. As DNA, the CDR3 is TGCGCCAGCAGCTTGGGTAGCGGGAGGGCCACAGATACGCAGTATTTT. The rearrangement links TRBV5-1 to TRBJ2-3, with TRBD2 identical over 11 bases. Germline V gene data show CDR1 as SGHRS and CDR2 as YFSETQ. V shed 0 bases, J shed 2 bases, and the junction held 2 bases outside the gene matches. CDR3 length: 16 residues.

This clonotype has a handful of counts. This chain links TRBV6-2 or TRBV6-3 with TRBJ2-5; 14 bases match TRBD2. V lost 6 bases to trimming and J lost 1 base; unmatched junction nucleotides: 7. The CDR3 has 17 residues. The germline CDR1 and CDR2 sequences are MNHEY and SVGEGT. The DNA for the CDR3 is TGTGCCAGCAGCCGAGGGACTAGCGGGAGCCGCCAAGAGACCCAGTACTTC. Amino acids: CASSRGTSGSRQETQYF.

Many counts were recorded for this clonotype. This sequence joins TRBV5-1 and TRBJ2-1; 10 nucleotides line up with TRBD1. With V trimmed by 4 bases and J by 2 bases, 6 bases remained unmatched. CDR1 and CDR2 (germline): SGHRS, YFSETQ. The CDR3 covers 16 residues. CDR3 region: CASSRSGTGAYNEQFF. In DNA form, the CDR3 reads TGCGCCAGCAGCAGATCCGGGACAGGGGCCTACAATGAGCAGTTCTTC.

The rearrangement links TRBV3-1 to TRBJ2-7; maybe TRBD1 (5 bases). The CDR3 totals 12 residues. V was cut by 4 bases and J by 5 bases, with 9 bases left in between. Germline CDR1 and CDR2: LGHDT and YNNKEL (reference sequence). Here the CDR3 reads CASSPDSNEQYF. CDR3 DNA: TGTGCCAGCAGCCCCGACAGTAACGAGCAGTACTTC.

A few counts support this clonotype. The chain carries TRBV6-1 and TRBJ2-1; D is possibly TRBD1 or TRBD2 (5 bases each). This CDR3 spans 14 amino acids. V was cut by 5 bases and J by 5 bases, with 13 bases left in between. CDR1 MNHNS and CDR2 SASEGT come from the germline V gene. As DNA, the CDR3 is TGTGCCAGCAGTCCCGGGACCCTTAACAATGAGCAGTTCTTC. Translated: CASSPGTLNNEQFF.

The J gene is TRBJ2-2, the V gene TRBV2; TRBD1 agrees at 7 bases. Germline loops: CDR1 SNHLY, CDR2 FYNNEI. There are 14 residues in the CDR3. V lost 7 bases and J lost 3; bases outside the gene matches: 5. This chain's CDR3 is CASKRQGDTGELFF. Written as DNA, the CDR3 is TGTGCCAGCAAAAGACAGGGTGACACCGGGGAGCTGTTTTTT.

The V and J genes are TRBV6-2 or TRBV6-3 and TRBJ2-1; D is unresolved. The CDR3 runs 13 residues. Germline-derived CDR1 and CDR2 are MNHEY and SVGEGT. V dropped 5 bases and J dropped 7 bases, with 12 bases sitting between them. The CDR3 region is CASSTPVPNEQFF. The DNA of the CDR3 is TGTGCCAGCAGTACCCCGGTCCCTAATGAGCAGTTCTTC.

V is TRBV4-2 and J is TRBJ2-1, with 12 bases lining up with TRBD2. The V gene end was trimmed by 1 base and the J gene end by 8 bases; junction bases not matched to a gene: 9. Looked up from germline, CDR1 is LGHNA and CDR2 is YNFKEQ. The CDR3 contains 17 residues. The CDR3 spells CASSQVGRTSGIHEQFF. The CDR3 DNA sequence: TGTGCCAGCAGCCAAGTAGGCCGGACTAGCGGGATTCATGAGCAGTTCTTC.

This clonotype has more than one count but fewer than ten. This chain connects TRBV20-1 to TRBJ1-5; D is perhaps TRBD1 (6 bases). The CDR3 contains 14 residues. Trimming removed 3 bases from V and 8 bases from J, with 17 bases in between. Germline CDR1 is DFQATT and CDR2 is SNEGSKA (reference sequence). CDR3 sequence (DNA): TGCAGTGCTAGGGATACAGGGTTTTTAGAGCCCCAGCATTTT. It is translated as CSARDTGFLEPQHF.

This clonotype was picked up many times. V and J are TRBV20-1 and TRBJ2-1; perhaps TRBD2 as D (5 bases). V lost 2 bases and J 4 bases, leaving 15 bases between the germline ends. Germline V gene sequence: CDR1 DFQATT, CDR2 SNEGSKA (reference sequence). This CDR3 is built from 15 residues. The CDR3 coding sequence is TGCAGTGCTAGACGACCCCGGGGTATTTACAATGAGCAGTTCTTC. It codes for CSARRPRGIYNEQFF.

In its sample, this clonotype was seen a few times. The chain joins TRBV27 to TRBJ2-3; D perhaps matches TRBD1 (6 bases). CDR3 length: 15 residues. V was shortened by 7 bases and J by 0 bases, with 14 bases between the two germline ends. Germline CDR1 is MNHEY and CDR2 is SMNVEV (reference sequence). CDR3 residues: CASTKRGQSTDTQYF. The CDR3 nucleotides are TGTGCCAGCACCAAAAGAGGACAGAGCACAGATACGCAGTATTTT.

The chain links TRBV12-3 or TRBV12-4 to TRBJ1-1, with a tentative D call TRBD1 (6 bases). The CDR3 is 14 residues long. Trimming shortened V by 7 bases and J by 4 bases, and 16 bases separated the two germline ends. CDR3 protein: CASNPQGSSTEAFF. Here the CDR3 DNA reads TGTGCCAGCAACCCACAGGGTTCGAGCACTGAAGCTTTCTTT.

As to this clonotype: Sequence at one end of the junction differs from germline and may be a read error. The chain uses TRBV15 and TRBJ1-4; D is unresolved. CDR1 and CDR2 from the germline V gene are LNHNV and YYDKDF (reference sequence). The CDR3 runs to 11 residues. Here the CDR3 reads CATSRDEKLFF. The CDR3 DNA follows: TGTGCCACCAGCAGAGATGAAAAGCTGTTTTTT.

This sequence joins TRBV9 and TRBJ2-4; D not resolved. This CDR3 region has 15 residues. Germline lookup yields CDR1 SGDLS and CDR2 YYNGEE. The ends were cut back, 4 bases at V and 6 bases at J, with 17 bases in the middle. The CDR3 region has the DNA TGTGCCAGCAGCCCCGGATACAGTGGTGGAAACATTCAGTACTTC. Translating gives CASSPGYSGGNIQYF.

This clonotype was seen ten or more times. The rearrangement links TRBV12-3 or TRBV12-4 to TRBJ1-1, with unresolved D. Trimming removed 4 bases from V and 1 base from J, with 4 bases in between. There are 12 residues in the CDR3. In DNA form, the CDR3 reads TGTGCCAGCAGTTCAGAGAACACTGAAGCTTTCTTT. Its translation: CASSSENTEAFF.

This clonotype appeared a few times. This chain links TRBV4-1 with TRBJ2-1; possibly TRBD2 for D (6 bases). CDR1 is MGHRA, CDR2 YSYEKL, per germline. This CDR3 region has 15 residues. Trimming removed 1 base at V and 4 bases at J, with 11 bases between. As DNA, the CDR3 is TGCGCCAGCAGCCAAGGACTAGTCCCTTACAATGAGCAGTTCTTC. Amino acids: CASSQGLVPYNEQFF.

V and J are TRBV6-2 or TRBV6-3 and TRBJ2-4; TRBD2 is a possible D gene (7 bases). The CDR3 runs to 16 residues. The germline V gene has CDR1 MNHEY and CDR2 SVGEGT. The V end was cut by 5 bases, the J end by 5 bases, with 19 bases between. The CDR3 sequence: CASSRGGFGVENIQYF. The CDR3 nucleotides are TGTGCCAGCAGTAGGGGGGGATTCGGGGTCGAAAACATTCAGTACTTC.

This sequence joins TRBV24-1 and TRBJ2-1, with TRBD2 matching over 10 bases. The germline V gene has CDR1 KGHDR and CDR2 SFDVKD. The CDR3 contains 13 residues. The junction had 7 bases not matched to a gene; V was cut back by 9 bases and J by 9 bases. The CDR3 spells CATRSGGVGEQFF. CDR3 nucleotide sequence: TGTGCCACCCGGAGCGGGGGGGTCGGTGAGCAGTTCTTC.

This clonotype turned up a few times. The CDR3 DNA follows: TGTGCCAGCAGTTTACAACTAGCGGGACCCTACGAGCAGTACTTC. Translation: CASSLQLAGPYEQYF. The chain has TRBV28 and TRBJ2-7, with 10 bases fitting TRBD2. CDR1 is MDHEN, CDR2 SYDVKM, per germline. This CDR3 has 15 residues. V dropped 2 bases and J dropped 2; count of bases not matched to a gene: 3.

The genes are TRBV5-1 and TRBJ2-3; D remains ambiguous. V shed 0 bases and J shed 2 bases, with 16 bases lying between them. The CDR3 loop spans 17 amino acids. Germline V gene sequence: CDR1 SGHRS, CDR2 YFSETQ. This chain's CDR3 is CASSLGRTARLTDTQYF. The CDR3, as DNA: TGCGCCAGCAGCTTGGGCCGGACCGCACGCCTCACAGATACGCAGTATTTT.